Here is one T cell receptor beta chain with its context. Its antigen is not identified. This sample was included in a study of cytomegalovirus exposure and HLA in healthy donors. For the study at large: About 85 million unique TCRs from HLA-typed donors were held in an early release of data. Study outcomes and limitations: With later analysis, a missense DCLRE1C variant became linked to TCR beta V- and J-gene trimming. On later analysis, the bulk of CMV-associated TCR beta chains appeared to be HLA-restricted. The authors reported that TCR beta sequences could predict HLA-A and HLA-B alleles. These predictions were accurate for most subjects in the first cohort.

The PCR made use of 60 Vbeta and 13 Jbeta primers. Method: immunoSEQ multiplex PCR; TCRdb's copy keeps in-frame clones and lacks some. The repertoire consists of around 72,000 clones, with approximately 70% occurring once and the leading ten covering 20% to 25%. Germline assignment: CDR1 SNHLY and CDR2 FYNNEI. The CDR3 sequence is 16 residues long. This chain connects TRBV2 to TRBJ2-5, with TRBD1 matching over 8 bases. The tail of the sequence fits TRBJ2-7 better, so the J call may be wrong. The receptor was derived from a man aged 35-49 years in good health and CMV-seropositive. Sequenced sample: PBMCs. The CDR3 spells CASSGADRGISYEQYF. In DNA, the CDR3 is TGTGCCAGCAGTGGCGCTGACAGGGGAATCTCCTACGAGCAGTACTTC.